This note documents a single TCR beta chain sequence. This clonotype was recorded at least ten times. It has no known antigen specificity. Base-call qualities are not available, and no considerably larger clone is one nucleotide away. Expansion of CD8+CD57+ cells had been shown by flow cytometry in the patients chosen for sequencing. Severe acquired aplastic anemia was diagnosed in all patients according to International Study of Aplastic Anemia and Agranulocytosis and Camitta criteria. Patients had received no therapy at the time of blood sampling. The study deep-sequenced TCR repertoires of sorted CD4+ and CD8+ blood T cells from severe aplastic anemia patients and healthy subjects. Patients were enrolled in the USA under clinicaltrials.gov protocols 00001620, 01623167, 00001397, 00071045, 00081523 and 00961064. Ficoll-Paque density gradient centrifugation was used to isolate peripheral blood mononuclear cells. CD4+ and CD8+ T cells were sorted by FACS or magnetic beads before DNA extraction.

TCR beta VDJ combination and CDR3 sequence profiling used genomic DNA as the template. An Illumina HiSeq 2000 was used for TCR repertoire sequencing. The published analysis was carried out like this. Repertoires were assessed using TRBV/TRBJ rearrangement plots, CDR3 size and DJ length profiles, and Simpson's diversity index. The immunodominant clone was defined as the most abundant DNA sequence in deep sequencing data. CDR3 amino acid sequences were screened for sharing across subjects and compared with published repertoires and the VDJdb database. TCRdb trimmed the raw reads at Q25, called clones with MiXCR and kept productive beta chains. Rows merge per CDR3 protein into single entries with the most common DNA and genes. The V and J calls follow TCRdb's processing rather than the paper's. In all, the sample holds 200,000 to 300,000 distinct CDR3 sequences, and approximately 45% of those were seen once. 6.5% to 10% of the sample belongs to the ten largest clones.

The source of the sample is a study of CD8+CD57+ T cells in acquired aplastic anemia (dated by TCRdb to the late 2010s). Some background on the complete study: DNA extracted from sorted CD4+ and CD8+ cells had a mean of roughly 3.3 ug, with a range of roughly 0.17 to 27.4 ug. CD8+CD57+ expansion was defined as frequency above the mean frequency observed in healthy subjects.

Relative to germline, V is 3 bases shorter and J is 7 bases shorter, with 10 bases between their ends. Looking up the germline V gene (reference sequence) yields CDR1 MNHEY and CDR2 SMNVEV. The CDR3 starts with the cysteine, ends with the phenylalanine, and has 14 residues. This entry keeps only the CDR3 DNA: 42 bases, framed from base 1. Summary of the overall study and its limitations: Between patients and healthy controls, no significant difference in CD8+ Simpson's diversity was found (P=0.060). Around 30 CD8+ CDR3 sequences were shared between patients and controls but appeared highly expressed in patients and within their immunodominant clones.

The origin of this receptor is a human donor with aplastic anemia. The specimen sequenced was sorted CD4+, CD8+, or CD8+CD57+ T cells (not recorded which) from PBMCs. The chain is encoded by TRBV27 joined to TRBJ1-6; no confident D gene assignment can be made. The CDR3 has the sequence CASSLPQENSPLHF. The nucleotide sequence reads TGTGCCAGCAGTTTGCCTCAGGAAAATTCACCCCTCCACTTT.